The 26 T cell receptor beta chains presented below share a single source sample, sequenced in a study of cytomegalovirus exposure and HLA in healthy donors (dated by TCRdb to 2016 to 2017). Receptors were amplified or captured by the immunoSEQ multiplex PCR assay. The multiplex PCR relied on a mix of 60 forward primers for TCR Vbeta segments and 13 reverse primers for TCR Jbeta segments. What TCRdb holds here is the immuneACCESS table cut down to in-frame rearrangements. Part of the clones is not present; checked against another copy, under half of the missing clones reflect an unresolved V gene, and the others are unexplained. The sample table shows about 160,000 clones, and over 60% are seen once. Together, the top ten hold about 13% of the sample. The sample was PBMCs. Receptors were obtained from a man in his forties in good health and CMV-seropositive.

In its sample, this clone was seen a few times. The chain recombines TRBV6-6 with TRBJ2-1; TRBD2 matches at 7 bases. After removal of 1 base from V and 7 bases from J, the junction contained 7 bases not matched to a gene. The CDR3 has 15 residues. Germline CDR1 reads MNHNY; CDR2 reads SVGAGI (reference sequence). Here the CDR3 reads CASSYLAGVRNEQFF. The CDR3 bases are TGTGCCAGCAGTTACTTGGCGGGAGTTCGGAATGAGCAGTTCTTC.

This clone has just one count. The rearrangement links TRBV13 to TRBJ2-3; D ambiguous. Germline-derived CDR1 and CDR2 are PRHDT and FYEKMQ (reference sequence). V shed 2 bases and J shed 1 base, with 7 bases lying between them. The CDR3 spans 14 residues. The CDR3, as DNA: TGTGCCAGCAGCTTAATCCTCCGCACAGATACGCAGTATTTT. Encoded protein: CASSLILRTDTQYF.

V usage is TRBV5-4 and J usage is TRBJ2-5; tentatively, D is TRBD1 (5 bases). CDR3 length: 13 residues. Trimming pared 7 bases from V and 3 bases from J, leaving 13 bases between. The V gene's germline CDR1 is SGHNT and CDR2 YYREEE (reference sequence). The CDR3 reads CASRKDTKETQYF. DNA of the CDR3: TGTGCCAGCCGCAAGGACACCAAAGAGACCCAGTACTTC.

This chain joins TRBV29-1 and TRBJ1-3; maybe TRBD1 (5 bases). The CDR3 loop spans 13 amino acids. Germline V gene lookup returns CDR1 SQVTM and CDR2 ANQGSEA. V shed 7 bases and J shed 2 bases, with 12 bases lying between them. The CDR3 here is CSARTYPGNTIYF. CDR3 in DNA: TGCAGCGCTAGGACATATCCTGGAAACACCATATATTTT.

The V and J genes are TRBV11-2 and TRBJ1-2; D uncertain. Germline lookup yields CDR1 SGHAT and CDR2 FQNNGV. The CDR3 sequence is 12 residues long. Trimming took 1 base from V and 5 from J, leaving 5 bases between them. The chain's CDR3 is CASSLGAYGYTF. As DNA, the CDR3 is TGTGCCAGCAGCTTAGGGGCTTATGGCTACACCTTC.

The J gene is TRBJ1-1, the V gene TRBV23-1, with 8 bases identical to TRBD1. TRBV23-1 is noted as an ORF with a role that remains uncertain. The CDR3 covers 15 residues. The junction had 7 bases not matched to a gene; V was cut back by 0 bases and J by 7 bases. The CDR3 sequence: CASSQSKGQEGEAFF. CDR3 nucleotide sequence: TGCGCCAGCAGTCAATCTAAGGGACAGGAGGGTGAAGCTTTCTTT.

CDR3 amino acids: CASREGLGETQYF. The CDR3 bases are TGTGCCTCCCGGGAGGGGTTGGGGGAGACCCAGTACTTC. The chain couples TRBV6-6 to TRBJ2-5; 8 nucleotides align to TRBD2. The CDR3 is 13 residues long. V trimming: 11 bases; J trimming: 5 bases; junction bases outside the gene matches: 10. CDR1 is MNHNY and CDR2 is SVGAGI in the germline V gene (reference sequence).

This chain uses TRBV7-8 with TRBJ2-7, with 8 bases aligning to TRBD2. This CDR3 is 14 amino acids long. Germline V gene data show CDR1 as SGHVS and CDR2 as FQNEAQ. The junction had 4 bases not matched to a gene; V was cut back by 3 bases and J by 3 bases. CDR3 coding DNA: TGTGCCAGCAGCTTCCGCGGGGGGAACTACGAGCAGTACTTC. Amino acid sequence: CASSFRGGNYEQYF.

V usage is TRBV20-1 and J usage is TRBJ2-7, with TRBD1 as a possible D gene (6 bases). Per the germline V gene, CDR1 is DFQATT and CDR2 is SNEGSKA (reference sequence). This CDR3 has 11 residues. In DNA form, the CDR3 reads TGCAACCGGGGCCAGGGGAGCGAGCAGTACTTC. Encoded protein: CNRGQGSEQYF.

The chain has TRBV7-2 and TRBJ2-7; weak D call: TRBD1 (6 bases). Germline CDR1 is SGHTA and CDR2 is FQGNSA. CDR3 length: 15 residues. The V gene lost 1 base and the J gene lost 4 bases, with 14 bases spanning the gap. The CDR3 here is CASSLEEGGRYEQYF. CDR3 coding DNA: TGTGCCAGCAGCTTAGAAGAAGGGGGAAGGTACGAGCAGTACTTC.

V and J are TRBV6-5 and TRBJ1-1; maybe TRBD1 (6 bases). Germline CDR1 is MNHEY and CDR2 is SVGAGI. CDR3 length: 14 residues. V was cut by 6 bases and J by 4 bases, with 15 bases left in between. The CDR3 here is CASSRDTPGTEAFF. The CDR3 DNA sequence: TGTGCCAGCAGCCGGGACACCCCCGGCACTGAAGCTTTCTTT.

V and J are TRBV7-3 and TRBJ2-3; 11 bases match TRBD2. V lost 5 bases and J lost 1; bases outside the gene matches: 2. This CDR3 region has 15 residues. In germline, CDR1 is SGHTA, CDR2 FQGTGA. CDR3 residues: CASSKLAGGTDTQYF. The DNA of the CDR3 is TGTGCCAGCAGCAAACTAGCGGGAGGCACAGATACGCAGTATTTT. The full variable domain, completed using reference TRBV7-3 and TRBJ2-3, is GAGVSQTPSNKVTEKGKYVELRCDPISGHTALYWYRQSLGQGPEFLIYFQGTGAADDSGLPNDRFFAVRPEGSVSTLKIQRTERGDSAVYLCASSKLAGGTDTQYFGPGTRLTVL.

V is TRBV4-1 and J is TRBJ1-2; D remains unclear. The germline CDR1 and CDR2 sequences are MGHRA and YSYEKL. Between the trimmed V and J ends, which lost 3 bases and 3 bases, there was a span of 8 bases. The CDR3 covers 13 residues. The CDR3 bases are TGCGCCAGCAGCCAGAGCGGATACTATGGCTACACCTTC. Its protein is CASSQSGYYGYTF.

V gene TRBV9 combines with J gene TRBJ2-7, with TRBD2 identical over 7 bases. This CDR3 is built from 15 residues. CDR1 is SGDLS, CDR2 YYNGEE, per germline. Unmatched junction bases numbered 5, after V lost 0 bases and J lost 2 bases. CDR3 residues: CASSVGAGDTYEQYF. The CDR3 DNA follows: TGTGCCAGCAGCGTAGGGGCGGGAGACACCTACGAGCAGTACTTC.

This clone was recorded a few times. The gene calls are TRBV27 and TRBJ2-7; 13 nucleotides agree with TRBD2. The V and J ends lost 3 bases and 3 bases, in that order; junction bases with no gene match: 2. This CDR3 spans 15 amino acids. The germline V gene encodes CDR1 MNHEY and CDR2 SMNVEV (reference sequence). CDR3 coding DNA: TGTGCCAGCAGTTTGGGGACTAGCGGGGTCTACGAGCAGTACTTC. This translates into CASSLGTSGVYEQYF.

This chain uses TRBV5-4 with TRBJ2-5; 8 bases are a match to TRBD2. The CDR3 sequence is 13 residues long. With 6 bases clipped from V and 3 bases from J, the junction kept 4 bases outside the gene matches. Germline CDR1 is SGHNT and CDR2 is YYREEE (reference sequence). In nucleotides, the CDR3 is TGTGCCAGCACCGGGGGGGCTAAAGAGACCCAGTACTTC. Translating gives CASTGGAKETQYF.

CDR3 loop: CATSRGGSGHLTDTQYF. CDR3 coding DNA: TGTGCCACCAGCAGAGGGGGCTCAGGCCACCTGACAGATACGCAGTATTTT. The chain is built from TRBV15 and TRBJ2-3; D might be TRBD1 (5 bases). V was pared by 1 base and J by 3 bases, with 17 bases between. The CDR3 is 17 amino acids. Germline-derived CDR1 and CDR2 are LNHNV and YYDKDF (reference sequence).

This chain links TRBV2 with TRBJ2-7; D is perhaps TRBD1 (5 bases). The CDR3 spans 14 residues. Trimming took 7 bases from V and 5 from J, leaving 18 bases between them. Germline V gene sequence: CDR1 SNHLY, CDR2 FYNNEI. In DNA, the CDR3 is TGTGCCAGCACTTGGGGCGTTACAGGTGACGAGCAGTACTTC. It specifies CASTWGVTGDEQYF. Full variable domain (missing parts from reference TRBV2 and TRBJ2-7): EPEVTQTPSHQVTQMGQEVILRCVPISNHLYFYWYRQILGQKVEFLVSFYNNEISEKSEIFDDQFSVERPDGSNFTLKIRSTKLEDSAMYFCASTWGVTGDEQYFGPGTRLTVT.

V is TRBV7-2 and J is TRBJ1-5; 8 bases line up with TRBD1. Germline lookup yields CDR1 SGHTA and CDR2 FQGNSA. The CDR3 is made up of 13 amino acids. The V gene end was trimmed by 6 bases and the J gene end by 5 bases; junction bases not matched to a gene: 3. DNA of the CDR3: TGTGCCAGCAGGCAGGGGGCGGATCAGCCCCAGCATTTT. Translated, it gives CASRQGADQPQHF.

The J gene is TRBJ2-6, the V gene TRBV19; D gene ambiguous. The CDR3 loop spans 17 amino acids. The V gene lost 5 bases and the J gene lost 0 bases, with 14 bases spanning the gap. Germline values: CDR1 LNHDA, CDR2 SQIVND (reference sequence). Here the CDR3 reads CASSVSVWSSGANVLTF. The CDR3 bases are TGTGCCAGTAGTGTTAGTGTATGGAGCTCTGGGGCCAACGTCCTGACTTTC.

CDR3 protein: CASSLLAGRGPYEQYF. CDR3 nucleotide sequence: TGTGCCAGCAGCTTACTAGCGGGACGGGGACCCTACGAGCAGTACTTC. This chain links TRBV7-9 with TRBJ2-7; 9 positions match TRBD2. The CDR3 sequence is 16 residues long. The V and J ends lost 2 bases and 2 bases, in that order; junction bases with no gene match: 7. CDR1 is SEHNR and CDR2 is FQNEAQ in the germline V gene (reference sequence).

This chain joins TRBV28 and TRBJ2-7, with 15 bases aligning to TRBD2. The CDR3 is made up of 18 amino acids. The germline V gene encodes CDR1 MDHEN and CDR2 SYDVKM. After removal of 6 bases from V and 3 bases from J, the junction contained 12 bases not matched to a gene. CDR3: CASRGTGTSGRINYEQYF. DNA of the CDR3: TGTGCCAGCAGGGGGACCGGGACTAGCGGGAGGATAAACTACGAGCAGTACTTC.

The rearrangement uses TRBV10-3 and TRBJ2-7; 8 nucleotides agree with TRBD1. Germline assignment: CDR1 ENHRY and CDR2 SYGVKD. This CDR3 has 13 amino acids. After removal of 4 bases from V and 5 bases from J, the junction contained 4 bases not matched to a gene. The CDR3 nucleotides are TGTGCCATCAGTGGGACAGGGCCCCACGAGCAGTACTTC. It specifies CAISGTGPHEQYF.

The chain uses TRBV18 and TRBJ2-1; TRBD2 is a possible D gene (5 bases). In germline, CDR1 is KGHSH, CDR2 LQKENI. V was clipped by 3 bases and J by 1 base, with 10 bases between them. This CDR3 is 15 amino acids long. CDR3 sequence reads: CASSPSGMSYNEQFF. DNA of the CDR3: TGTGCCAGCTCACCTTCGGGGATGTCCTACAATGAGCAGTTCTTC.

The CDR3: CASSAGLYEQYF. CDR3 in DNA: TGTGCCAGCAGTGCTGGCTTGTACGAGCAGTACTTC. The V gene is TRBV2, the J gene TRBJ2-7; D gene ambiguous. The CDR3 consists of 12 residues. Per the germline V gene, CDR1 is SNHLY and CDR2 is FYNNEI. The V and J ends lost 4 bases and 4 bases respectively, with 8 bases between them.

This rearrangement joins TRBV7-9 to TRBJ2-5, with D maybe TRBD2 (6 bases). V lost 0 bases and J 4 bases, leaving 15 bases between the germline ends. Germline CDR1 reads SEHNR; CDR2 reads FQNEAQ (reference sequence). The CDR3 sequence is 16 residues long. The CDR3 loop reads CASSLAVSRDGETQYF. CDR3 nucleotide sequence: TGTGCCAGCAGCTTAGCGGTTTCGCGGGATGGAGAGACCCAGTACTTC. Filled out from reference TRBV7-9 and TRBJ2-5, the complete variable domain reads DTGVSQNPRHKITKRGQNVTFRCDPISEHNRLYWYRQTLGQGPEFLTYFQNEAQLEKSRLLSDRFSAERPKGSFSTLEIQRTEQGDSAMYLCASSLAVSRDGETQYFGPGTRLLVL.